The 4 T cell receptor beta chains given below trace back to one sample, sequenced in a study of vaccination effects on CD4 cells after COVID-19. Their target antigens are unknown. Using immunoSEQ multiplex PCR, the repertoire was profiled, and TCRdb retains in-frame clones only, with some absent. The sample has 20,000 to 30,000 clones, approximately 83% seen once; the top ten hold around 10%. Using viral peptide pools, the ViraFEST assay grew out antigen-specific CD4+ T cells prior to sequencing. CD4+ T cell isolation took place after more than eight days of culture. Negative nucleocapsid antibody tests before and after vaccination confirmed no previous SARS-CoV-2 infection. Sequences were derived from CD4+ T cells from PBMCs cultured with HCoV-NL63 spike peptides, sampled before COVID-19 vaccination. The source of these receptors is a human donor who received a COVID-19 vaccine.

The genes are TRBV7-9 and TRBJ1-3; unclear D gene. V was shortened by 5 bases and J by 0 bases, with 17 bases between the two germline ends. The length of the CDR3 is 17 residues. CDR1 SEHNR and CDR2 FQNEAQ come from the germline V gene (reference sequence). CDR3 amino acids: CASSPRRGRSSGNTIYF. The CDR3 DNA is TGTGCCAGCAGCCCCCGTCGAGGACGGAGCTCTGGAAACACCATATATTTT.

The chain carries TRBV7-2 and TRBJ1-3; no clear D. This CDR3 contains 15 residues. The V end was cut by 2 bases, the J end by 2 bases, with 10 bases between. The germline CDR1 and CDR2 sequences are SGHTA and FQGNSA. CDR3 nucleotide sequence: TGTGCCAGCAGCTTAAGACTAAAGACTGGAAACACCATATATTTT. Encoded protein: CASSLRLKTGNTIYF.

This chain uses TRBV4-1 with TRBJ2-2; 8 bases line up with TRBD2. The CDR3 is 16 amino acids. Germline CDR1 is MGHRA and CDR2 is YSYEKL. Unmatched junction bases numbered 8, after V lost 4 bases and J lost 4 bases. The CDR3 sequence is CASSPLAGGSTGELFF. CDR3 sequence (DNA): TGCGCCAGCAGCCCATTGGCGGGGGGCTCCACCGGGGAGCTGTTTTTT.

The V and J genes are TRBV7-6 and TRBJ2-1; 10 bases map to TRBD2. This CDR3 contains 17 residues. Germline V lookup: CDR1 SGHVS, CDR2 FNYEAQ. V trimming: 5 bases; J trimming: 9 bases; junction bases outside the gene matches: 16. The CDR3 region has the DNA TGTGCCAGCAGCCTCACCGGGGGAGCGGGGGGGTTCAGTGAGCAGTTCTTC. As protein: CASSLTGGAGGFSEQFF.